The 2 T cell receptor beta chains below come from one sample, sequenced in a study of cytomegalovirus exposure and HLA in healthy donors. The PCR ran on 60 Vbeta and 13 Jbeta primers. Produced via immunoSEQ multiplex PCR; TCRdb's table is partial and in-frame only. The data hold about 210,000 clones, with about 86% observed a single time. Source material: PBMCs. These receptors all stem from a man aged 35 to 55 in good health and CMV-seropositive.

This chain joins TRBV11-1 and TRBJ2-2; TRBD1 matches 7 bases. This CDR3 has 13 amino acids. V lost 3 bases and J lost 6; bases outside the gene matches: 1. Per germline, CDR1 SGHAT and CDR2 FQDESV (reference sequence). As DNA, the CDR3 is TGTGCCAGCAGCTTCGGGACAGCCGGGGAGCTGTTTTTT. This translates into CASSFGTAGELFF.

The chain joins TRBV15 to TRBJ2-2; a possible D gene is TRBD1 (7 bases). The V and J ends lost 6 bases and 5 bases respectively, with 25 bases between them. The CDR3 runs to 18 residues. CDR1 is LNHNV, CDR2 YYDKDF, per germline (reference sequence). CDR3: CATSHDTGDGRRTGELFF. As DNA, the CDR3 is TGTGCCACCAGTCACGATACAGGGGACGGGAGACGGACCGGGGAGCTGTTTTTT.